The entry below describes one T cell receptor (beta chain). Its target is unknown. Regarding donors, all were healthy bone marrow donors. These data belong to a study of cytomegalovirus exposure and HLA in healthy donors. Whole-study findings and limits: Researchers catalogued about 160 TCR beta chains as cytomegalovirus-associated. Reports state that TCR beta sequences accurately predicted most subjects' HLA-A and HLA-B alleles.

In the PCR, 60 Vbeta and 13 Jbeta primers were used. Clones were sequenced by immunoSEQ multiplex PCR, and TCRdb holds only the in-frame ones, with some missing. This sample has some 97,000 clones, with under 80% found just once. The CDR3 sequence is 13 residues long. V gave up 6 bases and J gave up 6 bases, with 14 bases separating them. The V gene's germline CDR1 is SGHVS and CDR2 FQNEAQ. The chain carries TRBV7-8 and TRBJ1-1; D possibly corresponds to TRBD1 (5 bases). The receptor was derived from a woman aged 50 to 60 in good health and CMV-seropositive. Input material: PBMCs. CDR3 amino acids: CASSPGRVAEAFF. The DNA for the CDR3 is TGTGCCAGCAGTCCAGGCAGGGTCGCTGAAGCTTTCTTT.